This TCR beta chain was found in a study of response to subunit inactivated influenza vaccine. There are a few counts of this clonotype. Its antigen remains unknown. General study findings and limits: There was a suggestion from the authors that each seasonal influenza vaccination recruits few new T cells.

TCRdb redid the calling of the RT-PCR reads with MiXCR, one entry per CDR3 protein. The table has 530,000 or so distinct CDR3 sequences, over 9.5% seen once. This CDR3 is built from 14 residues. Germline V gene data show CDR1 as LGHDT and CDR2 as YNNKEL (reference sequence). V was cut by 2 bases and J by 4 bases, with 10 bases left in between. This specimen consisted of PBMCs from blood, obtained on the day of vaccination. The chain has TRBV3-1 and TRBJ2-3; D gene unclear. The receptor was derived from a man in his fifties or sixties who received an inactivated influenza vaccine. This CDR3 is CASSQSLAADTQYF. CDR3 nucleotides: TGTGCCAGCAGCCAAAGTCTCGCCGCAGATACGCAGTATTTT.